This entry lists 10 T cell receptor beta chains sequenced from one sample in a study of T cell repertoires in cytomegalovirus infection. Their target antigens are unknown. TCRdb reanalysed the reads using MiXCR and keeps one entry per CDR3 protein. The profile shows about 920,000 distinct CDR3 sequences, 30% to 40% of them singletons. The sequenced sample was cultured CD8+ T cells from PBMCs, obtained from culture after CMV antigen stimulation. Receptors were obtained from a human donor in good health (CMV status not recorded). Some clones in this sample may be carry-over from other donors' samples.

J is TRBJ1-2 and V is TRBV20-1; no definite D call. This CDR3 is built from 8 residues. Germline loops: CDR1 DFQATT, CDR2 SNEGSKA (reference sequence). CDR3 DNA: TGCAGCGTTGGGGGCTACACCTTC. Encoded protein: CSVGGYTF.

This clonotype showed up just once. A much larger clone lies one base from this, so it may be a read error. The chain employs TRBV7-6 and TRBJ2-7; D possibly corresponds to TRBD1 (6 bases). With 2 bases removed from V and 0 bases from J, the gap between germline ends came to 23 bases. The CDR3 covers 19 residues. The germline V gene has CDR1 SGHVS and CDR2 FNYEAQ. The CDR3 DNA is TGTGCCAGCAGCTTAAGGGAAGGGGACATGGGACCTAACTCCTACGAGCAGTACTTC. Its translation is CASSLREGDMGPNSYEQYF.

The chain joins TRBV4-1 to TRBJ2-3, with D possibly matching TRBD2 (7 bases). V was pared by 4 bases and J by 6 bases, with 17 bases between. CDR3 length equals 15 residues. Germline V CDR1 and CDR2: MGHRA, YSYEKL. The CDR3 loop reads CASSPKGGGLDTQYF. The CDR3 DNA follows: TGCGCCAGCAGCCCGAAGGGGGGGGGCCTCGATACGCAGTATTTT.

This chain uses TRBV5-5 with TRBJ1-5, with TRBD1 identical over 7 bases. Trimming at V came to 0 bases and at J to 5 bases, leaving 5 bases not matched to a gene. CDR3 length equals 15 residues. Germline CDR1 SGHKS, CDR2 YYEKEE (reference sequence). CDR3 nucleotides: TGTGCCAGCAGCTTGGCAGGGGGAAGTTATCAGCCCCAGCATTTT. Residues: CASSLAGGSYQPQHF.

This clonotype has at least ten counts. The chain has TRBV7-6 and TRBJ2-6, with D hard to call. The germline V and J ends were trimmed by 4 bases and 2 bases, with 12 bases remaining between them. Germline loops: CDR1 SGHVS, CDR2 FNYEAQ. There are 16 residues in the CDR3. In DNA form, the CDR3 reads TGTGCCAGCAGCTCCTGGATCTCGGCTGGGGCCAACGTCCTGACTTTC. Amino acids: CASSSWISAGANVLTF. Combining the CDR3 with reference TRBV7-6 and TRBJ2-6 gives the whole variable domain GAGVSQSPRYKVTKRGQDVALRCDPISGHVSLYWYRQALGQGPEFLTYFNYEAQQDKSGLPNDRFSAERPEGSISTLTIQRTEQRDSAMYRCASSSWISAGANVLTFGAGSRLTVL.

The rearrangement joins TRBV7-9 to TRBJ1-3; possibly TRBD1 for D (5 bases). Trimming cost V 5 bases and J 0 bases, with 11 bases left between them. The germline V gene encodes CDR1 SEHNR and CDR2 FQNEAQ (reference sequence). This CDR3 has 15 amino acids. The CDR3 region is CASSRPGPSGNTIYF. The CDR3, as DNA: TGTGCCAGCAGCCGTCCGGGACCCTCTGGAAACACCATATATTTT.

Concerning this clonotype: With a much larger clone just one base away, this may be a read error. Written as DNA, the CDR3 is TGTGCCAGCAAGCTTAATTTTGAGGCAGTCTCCTACAATGAGCAGTTCTTC. This translates into CASKLNFEAVSYNEQFF. V and J are TRBV7-2 and TRBJ2-1; no firm D call. V was cut by 7 bases and J by 0 bases, with 19 bases left in between. This CDR3 region has 17 residues. Germline CDR1 reads SGHTA; CDR2 reads FQGNSA.

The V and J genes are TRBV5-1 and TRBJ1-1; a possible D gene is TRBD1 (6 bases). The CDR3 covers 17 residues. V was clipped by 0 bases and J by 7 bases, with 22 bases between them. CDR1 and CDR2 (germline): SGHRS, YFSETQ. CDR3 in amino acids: CASSLAGSQGTSLEAFF. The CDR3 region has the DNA TGCGCCAGCAGCTTGGCCGGTTCTCAGGGGACCTCACTTGAAGCTTTCTTT. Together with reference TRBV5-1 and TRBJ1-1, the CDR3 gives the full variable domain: KAGVTQTPRYLIKTRGQQVTLSCSPISGHRSVSWYQQTPGQGLQFLFEYFSETQRNKGNFPGRFSGRQFSNSRSEMNVSTLELGDSALYLCASSLAGSQGTSLEAFFGQGTRLTVV.

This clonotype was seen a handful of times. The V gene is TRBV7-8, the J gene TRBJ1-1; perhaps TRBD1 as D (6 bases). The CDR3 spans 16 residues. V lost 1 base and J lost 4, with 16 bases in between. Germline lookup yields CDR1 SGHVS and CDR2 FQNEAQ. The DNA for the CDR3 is TGTGCCAGCAGCTTAGTTTACGGGGGGCAGGGCACTGAAGCTTTCTTT. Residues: CASSLVYGGQGTEAFF. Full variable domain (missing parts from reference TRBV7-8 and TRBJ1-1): GAGVSQSPRYKVAKRGQDVALRCDPISGHVSLFWYQQALGQGPEFLTYFQNEAQLDKSGLPSDRFFAERPEGSVSTLKIQRTQQEDSAVYLCASSLVYGGQGTEAFFGQGTRLTVV.

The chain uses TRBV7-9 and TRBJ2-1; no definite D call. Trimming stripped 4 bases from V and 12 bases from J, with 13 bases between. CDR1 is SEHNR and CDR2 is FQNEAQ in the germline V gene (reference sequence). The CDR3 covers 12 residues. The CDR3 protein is CASSSWAPWQFF. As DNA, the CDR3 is TGTGCCAGCAGCTCTTGGGCGCCCTGGCAGTTCTTC.